The T cell receptor (beta chain) under discussion was sequenced for a study of blood T cell repertoires in COVID-19. Across the whole study: The United States, Italy and Spain provided the acute and convalescent COVID-19 samples. Sources were T cells, B-cell-depleted T cells, or PBMCs; the material itself was cDNA or gDNA.

Participant reports of clinical history set cohort assignment. V lost 10 bases, J lost 5 bases, and 7 bases stayed unmatched. Looked up from germline, CDR1 is MGHDK and CDR2 is SYGVNS. There are 12 residues in the CDR3. Original data processing: Amplification of reference gene primers was used by the study to estimate nucleated cell counts. TCRdb's table, derived via immunoSEQ multiplex PCR, lists solely in-frame clones and lacks some. The V and J calls and clone size are taken from that table; D and trimming were inferred from the DNA. The table shows 300,000 to 400,000 clones, with 65% to 90% occurring only once.

The chain joins TRBV25-1 to TRBJ1-2; 7 bases line up with TRBD1. The source material was PBMCs or T cells enriched from blood (not recorded which). The clonotype was recovered from a woman aged 40 to 55 with acute COVID-19. The CDR3 nucleotides read TGTGCCACCCAGGGGGAGAAGTATGGCTACACCTTC. Translating it yields CATQGEKYGYTF.